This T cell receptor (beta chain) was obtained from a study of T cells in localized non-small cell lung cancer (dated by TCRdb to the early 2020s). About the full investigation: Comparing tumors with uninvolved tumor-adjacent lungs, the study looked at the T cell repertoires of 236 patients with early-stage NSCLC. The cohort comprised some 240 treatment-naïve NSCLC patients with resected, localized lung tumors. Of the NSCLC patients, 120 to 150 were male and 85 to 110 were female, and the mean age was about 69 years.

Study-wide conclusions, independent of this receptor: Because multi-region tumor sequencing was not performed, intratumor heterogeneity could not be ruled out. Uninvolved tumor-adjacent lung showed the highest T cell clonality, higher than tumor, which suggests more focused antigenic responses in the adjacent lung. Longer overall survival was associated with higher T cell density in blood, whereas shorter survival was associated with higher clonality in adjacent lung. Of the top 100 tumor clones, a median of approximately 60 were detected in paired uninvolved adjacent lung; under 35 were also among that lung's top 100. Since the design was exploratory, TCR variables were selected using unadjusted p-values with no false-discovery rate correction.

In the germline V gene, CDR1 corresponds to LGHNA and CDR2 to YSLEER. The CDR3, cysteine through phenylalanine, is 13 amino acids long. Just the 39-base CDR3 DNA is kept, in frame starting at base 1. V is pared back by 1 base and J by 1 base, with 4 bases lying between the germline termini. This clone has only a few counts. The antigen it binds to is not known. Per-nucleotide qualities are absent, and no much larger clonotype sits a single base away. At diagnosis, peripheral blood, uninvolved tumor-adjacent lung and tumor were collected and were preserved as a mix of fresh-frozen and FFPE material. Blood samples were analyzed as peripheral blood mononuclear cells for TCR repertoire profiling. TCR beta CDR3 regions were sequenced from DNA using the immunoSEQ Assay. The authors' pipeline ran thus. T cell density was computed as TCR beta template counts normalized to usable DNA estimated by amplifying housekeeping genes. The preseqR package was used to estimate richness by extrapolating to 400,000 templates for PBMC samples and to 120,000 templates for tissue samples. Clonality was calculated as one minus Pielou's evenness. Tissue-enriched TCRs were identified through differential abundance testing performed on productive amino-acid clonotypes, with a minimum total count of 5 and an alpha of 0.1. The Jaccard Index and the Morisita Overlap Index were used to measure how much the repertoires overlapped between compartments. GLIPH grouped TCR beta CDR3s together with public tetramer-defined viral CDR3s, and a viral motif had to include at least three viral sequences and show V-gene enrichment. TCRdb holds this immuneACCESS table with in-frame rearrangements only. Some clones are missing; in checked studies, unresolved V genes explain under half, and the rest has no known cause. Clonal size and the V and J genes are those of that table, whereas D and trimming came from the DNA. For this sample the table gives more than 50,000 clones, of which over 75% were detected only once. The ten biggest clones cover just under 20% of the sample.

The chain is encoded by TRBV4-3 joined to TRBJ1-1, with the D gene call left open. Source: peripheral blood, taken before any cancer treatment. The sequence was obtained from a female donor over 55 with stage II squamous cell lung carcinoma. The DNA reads TGCGCCAGCAGCCAAGGGAAGAACACTGAAGCTTTCTTT. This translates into CASSQGKNTEAFF.